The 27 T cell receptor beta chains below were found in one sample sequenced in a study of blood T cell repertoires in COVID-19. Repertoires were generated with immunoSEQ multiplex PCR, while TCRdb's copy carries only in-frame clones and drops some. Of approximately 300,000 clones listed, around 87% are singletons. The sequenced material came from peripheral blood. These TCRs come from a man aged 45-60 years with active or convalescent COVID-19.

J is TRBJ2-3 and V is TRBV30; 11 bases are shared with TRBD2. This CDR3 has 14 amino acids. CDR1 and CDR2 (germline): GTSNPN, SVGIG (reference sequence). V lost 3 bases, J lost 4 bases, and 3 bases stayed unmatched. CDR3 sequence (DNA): TGTGCCTGGAGACTAGCGGGAGCCCCAGATACGCAGTATTTT. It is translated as CAWRLAGAPDTQYF.

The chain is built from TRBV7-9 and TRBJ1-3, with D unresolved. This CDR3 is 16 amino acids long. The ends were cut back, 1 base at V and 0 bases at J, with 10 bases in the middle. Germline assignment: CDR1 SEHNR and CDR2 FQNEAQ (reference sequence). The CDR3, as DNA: TGTGCCAGCAGCTTAGGTATGGGCATCTCTGGAAACACCATATATTTT. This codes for CASSLGMGISGNTIYF.

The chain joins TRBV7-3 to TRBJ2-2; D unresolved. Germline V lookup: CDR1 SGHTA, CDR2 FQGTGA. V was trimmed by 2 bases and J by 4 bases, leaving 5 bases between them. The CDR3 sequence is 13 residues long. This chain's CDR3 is CASSLWATGELFF. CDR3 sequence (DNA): TGTGCCAGCAGCTTATGGGCCACCGGGGAGCTGTTTTTT.

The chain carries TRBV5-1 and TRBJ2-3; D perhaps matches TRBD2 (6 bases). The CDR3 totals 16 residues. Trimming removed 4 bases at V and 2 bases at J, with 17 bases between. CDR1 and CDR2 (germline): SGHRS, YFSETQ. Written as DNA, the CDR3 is TGCGCCAGCAGCGGAGGGACGGATACGATCACAGATACGCAGTATTTT. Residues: CASSGGTDTITDTQYF.

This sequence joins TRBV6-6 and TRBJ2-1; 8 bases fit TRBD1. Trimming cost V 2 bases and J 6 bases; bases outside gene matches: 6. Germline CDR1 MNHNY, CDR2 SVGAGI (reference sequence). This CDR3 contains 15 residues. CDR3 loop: CASSYPGQALNEQFF. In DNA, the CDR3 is TGTGCCAGCAGTTACCCGGGACAGGCCCTCAATGAGCAGTTCTTC.

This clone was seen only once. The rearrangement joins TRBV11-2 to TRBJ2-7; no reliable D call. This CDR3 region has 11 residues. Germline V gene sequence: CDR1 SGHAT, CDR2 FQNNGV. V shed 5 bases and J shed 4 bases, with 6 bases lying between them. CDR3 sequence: CASSQRYEQYF. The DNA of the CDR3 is TGTGCCAGCAGCCAGAGGTACGAGCAGTACTTC.

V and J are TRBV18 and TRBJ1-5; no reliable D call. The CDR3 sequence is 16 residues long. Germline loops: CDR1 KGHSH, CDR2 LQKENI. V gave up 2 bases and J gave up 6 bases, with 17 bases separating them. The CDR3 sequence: CASSPASLRSGQPQHF. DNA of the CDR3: TGTGCCAGCTCACCAGCTTCTCTAAGAAGCGGTCAGCCCCAGCATTTT.

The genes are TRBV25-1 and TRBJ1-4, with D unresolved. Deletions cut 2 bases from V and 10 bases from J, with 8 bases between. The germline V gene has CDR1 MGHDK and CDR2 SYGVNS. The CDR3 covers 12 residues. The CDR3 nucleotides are TGTGCCAGCAGTGAACTTAGAGGAAAACTGTTTTTT. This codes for CASSELRGKLFF.

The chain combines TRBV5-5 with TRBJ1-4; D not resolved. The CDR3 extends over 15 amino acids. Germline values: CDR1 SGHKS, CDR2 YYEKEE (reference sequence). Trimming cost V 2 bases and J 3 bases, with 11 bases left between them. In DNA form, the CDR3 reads TGTGCCAGCAGCTTAGCCCCGGGAGCTAATGAAAAACTGTTTTTT. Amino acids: CASSLAPGANEKLFF.

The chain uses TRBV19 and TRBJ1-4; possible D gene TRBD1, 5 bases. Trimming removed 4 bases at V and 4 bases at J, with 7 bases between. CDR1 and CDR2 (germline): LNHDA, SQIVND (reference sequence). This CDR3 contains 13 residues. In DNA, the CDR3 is TGTGCCAGTAGTACCGACAGTAATGAAAAACTGTTTTTT. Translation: CASSTDSNEKLFF.

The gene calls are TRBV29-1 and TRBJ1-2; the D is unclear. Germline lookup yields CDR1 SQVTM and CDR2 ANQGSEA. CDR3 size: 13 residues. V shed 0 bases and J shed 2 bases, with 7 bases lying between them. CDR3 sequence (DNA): TGCAGCGTTGAAGATCGTCAGAACTATGGCTACACCTTC. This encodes CSVEDRQNYGYTF.

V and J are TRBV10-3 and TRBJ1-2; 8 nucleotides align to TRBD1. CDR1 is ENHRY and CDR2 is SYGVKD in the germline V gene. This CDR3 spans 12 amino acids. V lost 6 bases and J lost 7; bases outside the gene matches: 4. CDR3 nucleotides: TGTGCCATCAGCCGACAGGGGAGTGGCTACACCTTC. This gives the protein CAISRQGSGYTF.

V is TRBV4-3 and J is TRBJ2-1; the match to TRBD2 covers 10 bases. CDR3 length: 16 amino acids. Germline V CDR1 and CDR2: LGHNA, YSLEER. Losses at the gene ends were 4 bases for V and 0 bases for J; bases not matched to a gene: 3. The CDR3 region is CASSLLAGSSYNEQFF. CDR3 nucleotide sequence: TGCGCCAGCAGCCTACTAGCGGGGAGCTCCTACAATGAGCAGTTCTTC.

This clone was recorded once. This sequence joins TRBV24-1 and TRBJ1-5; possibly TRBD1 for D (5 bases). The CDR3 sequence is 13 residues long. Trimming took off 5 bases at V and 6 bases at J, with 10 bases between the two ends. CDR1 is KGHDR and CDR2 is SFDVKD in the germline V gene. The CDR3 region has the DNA TGTGCCACCAGTGCCCAGGGAGGTCAGCCCCAGCATTTT. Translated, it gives CATSAQGGQPQHF.

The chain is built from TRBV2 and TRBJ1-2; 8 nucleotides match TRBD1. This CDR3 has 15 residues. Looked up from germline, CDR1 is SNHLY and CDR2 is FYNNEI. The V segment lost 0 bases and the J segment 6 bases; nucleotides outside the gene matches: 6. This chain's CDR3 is CASSEALSRGHGYTF. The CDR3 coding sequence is TGTGCCAGCAGTGAAGCGCTCTCCAGGGGGCATGGCTACACCTTC. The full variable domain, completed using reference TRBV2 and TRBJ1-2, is EPEVTQTPSHQVTQMGQEVILRCVPISNHLYFYWYRQILGQKVEFLVSFYNNEISEKSEIFDDQFSVERPDGSNFTLKIRSTKLEDSAMYFCASSEALSRGHGYTFGSGTRLTVV.

CDR3 amino acids: CASRWGTSGGAYTQYF. The CDR3 DNA reads as TGTGCCAGCAGATGGGGAACTAGCGGGGGGGCTTATACGCAGTATTTT. The chain couples TRBV27 to TRBJ2-3; 13 bases agree with TRBD2. The CDR3 is made up of 16 amino acids. Germline V gene data show CDR1 as MNHEY and CDR2 as SMNVEV (reference sequence). The V segment lost 6 bases and the J segment 7 bases; nucleotides outside the gene matches: 10.

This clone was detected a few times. Here the CDR3 DNA reads TGTGCCAGCTCCAAAGGTAGGGACAGGAGGGAGCAGTACTTC. This gives the protein CASSKGRDRREQYF. The chain uses TRBV18 and TRBJ2-7; TRBD1 agrees at 8 bases. This CDR3 is 14 amino acids long. J lost 7 bases, V lost 6 bases, and 11 bases had no gene match. Germline lookup yields CDR1 KGHSH and CDR2 LQKENI.

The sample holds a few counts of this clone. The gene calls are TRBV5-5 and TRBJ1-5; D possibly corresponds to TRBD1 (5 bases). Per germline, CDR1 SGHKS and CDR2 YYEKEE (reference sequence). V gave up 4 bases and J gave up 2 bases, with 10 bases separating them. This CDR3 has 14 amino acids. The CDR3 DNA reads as TGTGCCAGCAGCGCAGCGGGGGGCAATCAGCCCCAGCATTTT. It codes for CASSAAGGNQPQHF.

CDR3: CASSALDRGLFF. For the CDR3, the DNA is TGTGCCAGCAGCGCTCTGGACAGGGGGCTGTTTTTT. This sequence joins TRBV9 and TRBJ2-2, with 9 positions matching TRBD1. With V trimmed by 3 bases and J by 13 bases, 4 bases remained unmatched. CDR3 length equals 12 residues. CDR1 SGDLS and CDR2 YYNGEE come from the germline V gene.

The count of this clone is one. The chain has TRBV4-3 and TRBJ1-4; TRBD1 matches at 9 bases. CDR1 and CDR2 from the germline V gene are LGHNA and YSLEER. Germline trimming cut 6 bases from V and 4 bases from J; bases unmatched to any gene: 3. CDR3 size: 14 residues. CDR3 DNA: TGCGCCAGCAGGGGGACAGGGAGTAATGAAAAACTGTTTTTT. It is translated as CASRGTGSNEKLFF.

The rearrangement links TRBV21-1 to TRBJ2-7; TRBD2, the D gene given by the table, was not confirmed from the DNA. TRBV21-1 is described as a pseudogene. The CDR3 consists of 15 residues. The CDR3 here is CASSNAGGPPYEQYF. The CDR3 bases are TGTGCCAGCAGCAACGCGGGGGGACCGCCCTACGAGCAGTACTTC.

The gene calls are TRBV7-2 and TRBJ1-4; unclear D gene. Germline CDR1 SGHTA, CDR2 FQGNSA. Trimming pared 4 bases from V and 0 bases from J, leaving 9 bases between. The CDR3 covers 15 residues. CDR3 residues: CASSSRVATNEKLFF. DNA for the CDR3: TGTGCCAGCAGCTCGAGGGTTGCAACTAATGAAAAACTGTTTTTT.

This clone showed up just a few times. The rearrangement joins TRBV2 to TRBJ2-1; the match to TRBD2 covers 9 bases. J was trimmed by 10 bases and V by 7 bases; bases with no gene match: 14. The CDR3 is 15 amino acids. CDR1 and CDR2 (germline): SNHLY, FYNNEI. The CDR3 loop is CASKNSGSIRGEQFF. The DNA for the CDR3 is TGTGCCAGCAAGAATAGCGGGAGCATTCGGGGGGAGCAGTTCTTC.

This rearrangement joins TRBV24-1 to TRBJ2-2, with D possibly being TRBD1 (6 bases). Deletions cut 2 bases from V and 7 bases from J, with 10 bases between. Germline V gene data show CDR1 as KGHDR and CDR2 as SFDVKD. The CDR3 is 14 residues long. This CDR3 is CATSDYRGGGELFF. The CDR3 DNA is TGTGCCACCAGTGATTACCGAGGGGGCGGGGAGCTGTTTTTT.

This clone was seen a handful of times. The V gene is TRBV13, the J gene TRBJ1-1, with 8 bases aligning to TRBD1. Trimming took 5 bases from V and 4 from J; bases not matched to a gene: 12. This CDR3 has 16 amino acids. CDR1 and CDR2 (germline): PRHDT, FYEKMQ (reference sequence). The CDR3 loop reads CASSEQGEPPGTEAFF. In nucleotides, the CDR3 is TGTGCCAGCAGCGAACAGGGGGAGCCTCCGGGCACTGAAGCTTTCTTT. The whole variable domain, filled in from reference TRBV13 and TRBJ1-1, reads AAGVIQSPRHLIKEKRETATLKCYPIPRHDTVYWYQQGPGQDPQFLISFYEKMQSDKGSIPDRFSAQQFSDYHSELNMSSLELGDSALYFCASSEQGEPPGTEAFFGQGTRLTVV.

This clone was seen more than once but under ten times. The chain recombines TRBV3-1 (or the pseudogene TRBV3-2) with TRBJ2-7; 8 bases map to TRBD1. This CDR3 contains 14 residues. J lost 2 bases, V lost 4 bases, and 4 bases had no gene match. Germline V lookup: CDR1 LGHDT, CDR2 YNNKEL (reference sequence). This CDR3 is CASSRRDRPYEQYF. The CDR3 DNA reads TGTGCCAGCAGCCGTAGGGACAGGCCCTACGAGCAGTACTTC.

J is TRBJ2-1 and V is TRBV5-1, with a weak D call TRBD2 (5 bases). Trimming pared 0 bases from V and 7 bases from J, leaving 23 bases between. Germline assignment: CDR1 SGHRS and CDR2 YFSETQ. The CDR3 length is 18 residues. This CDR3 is CASSLDPTVAPQGNEQFF. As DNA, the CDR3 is TGCGCCAGCAGCTTGGACCCTACGGTAGCGCCCCAAGGGAATGAGCAGTTCTTC.